The 9 T cell receptor beta chains presented below share a single source sample, sequenced in a study of blood T cell repertoires in COVID-19. TCRdb's table, derived via immunoSEQ multiplex PCR, lists solely in-frame clones and lacks some. The sample shows roughly 130,000 clones, about 76% of them seen only once. The specimen was peripheral blood. The source is a man older than 75 with acute or convalescent COVID-19.

The V gene is TRBV5-6, the J gene TRBJ1-2; D is uncertain. The germline V gene has CDR1 SGHDT and CDR2 YYEEEE. CDR3 length: 17 amino acids. Trimming removed 3 bases at V and 3 bases at J, with 21 bases between. The CDR3 loop is CASSSLGPSLEYYGYTF. Written as DNA, the CDR3 is TGTGCCAGCAGCTCACTAGGGCCCTCCCTGGAATACTATGGCTACACCTTC.

CDR3: CASSLGQGNYEQYF. The CDR3 DNA follows: TGTGCCAGCAGCTTAGGTCAGGGAAACTACGAGCAGTACTTC. The chain joins TRBV7-9 to TRBJ2-7; TRBD1 might be the D (5 bases). V shed 1 base and J shed 3 bases, with 10 bases lying between them. The germline V gene encodes CDR1 SEHNR and CDR2 FQNEAQ (reference sequence). The CDR3 has 14 amino acids.

The chain links TRBV3-1 (or the pseudogene TRBV3-2) to TRBJ1-2, with D uncertain. Germline-derived CDR1 and CDR2 are LGHDT and YNNKEL (reference sequence). The CDR3 totals 14 residues. V was cut by 0 bases and J by 4 bases, with 9 bases left in between. In DNA, the CDR3 is TGTGCCAGCAGCCAAGACAGGCACTCCTATGGCTACACCTTC. This gives the protein CASSQDRHSYGYTF.

The chain uses TRBV5-4 and TRBJ2-2; the match to TRBD2 covers 12 bases. Germline trimming cut 1 base from V and 5 bases from J; bases unmatched to any gene: 3. This CDR3 spans 16 amino acids. Germline V gene sequence: CDR1 SGHNT, CDR2 YYREEE (reference sequence). CDR3 in DNA: TGTGCCAGCAGCTTGCTAGCGGGGGGGCAAACCGGGGAGCTGTTTTTT. Translating gives CASSLLAGGQTGELFF.

The rearrangement links TRBV10-3 to TRBJ2-3; TRBD1 is a possible D gene (6 bases). V was cut by 6 bases and J by 2 bases, with 12 bases left in between. This CDR3 has 14 residues. Germline CDR1 reads ENHRY; CDR2 reads SYGVKD. CDR3: CAIRADRTTDTQYF. CDR3 DNA sequence: TGTGCCATCAGGGCGGACAGAACCACAGATACGCAGTATTTT.

This sequence joins TRBV18 and TRBJ2-7; D may be TRBD1 (5 bases). This CDR3 region has 15 residues. With 3 bases removed from V and 3 bases from J, the gap between germline ends came to 15 bases. Germline CDR1 reads KGHSH; CDR2 reads LQKENI. The CDR3 reads CASSPLPTENYEQYF. In DNA, the CDR3 is TGTGCCAGCTCACCCTTACCGACAGAGAACTACGAGCAGTACTTC.

This sequence joins TRBV6-5 and TRBJ1-1, with 8 bases fitting TRBD1. Germline trimming cut 10 bases from V and 1 base from J; bases unmatched to any gene: 5. The CDR3 consists of 13 residues. Germline V CDR1 and CDR2: MNHEY, SVGAGI. CDR3 coding DNA: TGTGCCACCATGGGACAGGCGAACACTGAAGCTTTCTTT. It specifies CATMGQANTEAFF.

The rearrangement joins TRBV7-9 to TRBJ2-3; the D is unclear. From germline, CDR1 is SEHNR and CDR2 FQNEAQ (reference sequence). CDR3 size: 18 residues. V lost 1 base, J lost 0 bases, and 17 bases lay in between. CDR3 sequence reads: CASSLGRGLDFSTDTQYF. The CDR3 nucleotides read TGTGCCAGCAGCTTAGGACGTGGGTTAGACTTCAGCACAGATACGCAGTATTTT.

This clone has only a few counts. The gene calls are TRBV6-6 and TRBJ1-5; D is undetermined. Germline CDR1 is MNHNY and CDR2 is SVGAGI (reference sequence). The V end lost 2 bases, the J end lost 5 bases, and 10 bases lay between the germline ends. The CDR3 loop spans 14 amino acids. Here the CDR3 reads CASSYPQPDQPQHF. The CDR3 nucleotides are TGTGCCAGCAGTTACCCACAGCCGGATCAGCCCCAGCATTTT.